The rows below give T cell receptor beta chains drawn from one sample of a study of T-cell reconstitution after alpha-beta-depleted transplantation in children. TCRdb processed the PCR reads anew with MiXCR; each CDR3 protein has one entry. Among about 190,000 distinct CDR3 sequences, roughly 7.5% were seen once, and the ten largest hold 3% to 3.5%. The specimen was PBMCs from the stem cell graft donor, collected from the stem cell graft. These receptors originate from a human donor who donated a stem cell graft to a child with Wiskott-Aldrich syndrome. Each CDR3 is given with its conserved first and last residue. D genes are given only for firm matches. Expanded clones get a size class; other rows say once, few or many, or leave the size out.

CASSEGTGSNQPQHF TGTGCCAGCAGCGAAGGGACAGGGAGCAATCAGCCCCAGCATTTT TRBJ1-5 TRBV7-9 many TRBD1 15
CTSSLESHTQHF TGTACCAGCAGCTTAGAAAGCCATACCCAGCATTTT TRBJ1-5 TRBV7-8 - - 12
CSARQGGFNNEQFF TGCAGCGCCCGACAGGGAGGCTTTAACAATGAGCAGTTCTTC TRBJ2-1 TRBV29-1 many - 14
CASSLPPDLHLQF TGCGCCAGCAGCTTGCCCCCGGACTTACATCTACAATTC TRBJ2-7 TRBV5-1 few - 13
CATSDWTSGSYNEQFF TGTGCCACCAGTGACTGGACTAGCGGGAGTTACAATGAGCAGTTCTTC TRBJ2-1 TRBV24-1 many TRBD2 16
CASSLWRRVDTGELFF TGCGCCAGCAGCTTGTGGCGGCGGGTGGATACCGGGGAGCTGTTTTTT TRBJ2-2 TRBV5-1 few - 16
CASSFLPGLAGVETQYF TGTGCCAGCAGCTTTCTACCGGGACTAGCGGGAGTGGAGACCCAGTACTTC TRBJ2-5 TRBV7-2 few TRBD2 17
CATSRGLAGVDEQFF TGTGCCACCAGCAGAGGGCTAGCGGGAGTAGACGAGCAGTTCTTC TRBJ2-1 TRBV15 many TRBD2 15
CSFRRGTGVYNEQFF TGCAGTTTTCGTAGGGGGACAGGGGTGTACAATGAGCAGTTCTTC TRBJ2-1 TRBV29-1 - TRBD1 15
CATSTNYGYTF TGTGCCACCTCTACTAACTATGGCTACACCTTC TRBJ1-2 TRBV24-1 many - 11
CASSVDWGNTGELFF TGTGCCAGCAGCGTAGACTGGGGGAACACCGGGGAGCTGTTTTTT TRBJ2-2 TRBV9 many - 15
CASSLTSGRPYNEQFF TGCGCCAGCAGCTTAACTAGCGGGAGACCGTACAATGAGCAGTTCTTC TRBJ2-1 TRBV5-1 many TRBD2 16
CASSGSVAGVSSEQYF TGTGCCAGCAGCGGTAGTGTGGCGGGAGTGTCGTCCGAGCAGTACTTC TRBJ2-7 TRBV11-2 many TRBD2 16
CASSQSSDRYGNTIYF TGCGCCAGCAGCCAATCCTCCGACAGATATGGAAACACCATATATTTT TRBJ1-3 TRBV4-1 many - 16
CASSSTGESGNTIYF TGTGCCAGCAGCAGTACAGGGGAATCTGGAAACACCATATATTTT TRBJ1-3 TRBV7-8 many TRBD1 15
CASSYSPSANYGYTF TGTGCCAGCAGTTACTCGCCCAGCGCTAACTATGGCTACACCTTC TRBJ1-2 TRBV6-5 many - 15
CCASASISTSENEQFF TGCTGTGCTAGCGCCTCTATATCGACTAGCGAAAATGAGCAGTTCTTC TRBJ2-1 TRBV20-1 - TRBD2 16
CAIQPDRGYGYTF TGTGCCATCCAGCCAGACAGGGGATATGGCTACACCTTC TRBJ1-2 TRBV10-3 many TRBD1 13
CASSGRTSGRRSSYNEQFF TGTGCCAGCAGTGGTCGGACTAGCGGGAGGAGGAGTAGCTACAATGAGCAGTTCTTC TRBJ2-1 TRBV6-2/TRBV6-3 many TRBD2 19
CSVEDPMGREVTDTQYF TGCAGCGTTGAAGATCCCATGGGGCGGGAGGTCACAGATACGCAGTATTTT TRBJ2-3 TRBV29-1 many TRBD2 17
CATNTGQGFLEQYF TGTGCCACAAACACGGGACAGGGCTTTCTCGAGCAGTACTTC TRBJ2-7 TRBV6-5 many TRBD1 14
CASSPPESSYNSPLHF TGTGCCAGCTCACCACCTGAAAGCTCCTATAATTCACCCCTCCACTTT TRBJ1-6 TRBV18 - - 16
CASSYPDTQYF TGTGCCAGCAGTTATCCAGATACGCAGTATTTT TRBJ2-3 TRBV28 many - 11
CASSLRGVEAFF TGCGCCAGCAGCTTGCGGGGGGTTGAAGCTTTCTTT TRBJ1-1 TRBV5-1 many - 12
CASSQPGTGAHEQYF TGTGCCAGCAGTCAACCCGGGACAGGGGCTCACGAGCAGTACTTC TRBJ2-7 TRBV12-3/TRBV12-4 many TRBD1 15
CSARDEEASYEQYF TGCAGTGCTAGAGATGAGGAAGCTTCCTACGAGCAGTACTTC TRBJ2-7 TRBV20-1 many - 14